The 10 T cell receptor beta chains in this list originate from one sample, sequenced in a study of graft-versus-host responses after intestinal transplantation. Some clones are missing from TCRdb's copy, which holds only in-frame ones; the method was immunoSEQ multiplex PCR. Of about 78,000 clones listed, roughly 87% are singletons. These receptors have no identified antigens. This specimen consisted of unstimulated CD8+ T cells sorted from spleen or lymph node cells, obtained before transplant. The receptors come from a human donor who was the organ donor for an intestinal transplant.

This clone appeared a few times. The CDR3 protein is CASSEGVLINQPQHF. Here the CDR3 DNA reads TGTGCCAGCAGTGAAGGGGTCTTAATCAATCAGCCCCAGCATTTT. The chain employs TRBV6-1 and TRBJ1-5; D ambiguous. Germline V gives CDR1 MNHNS, CDR2 SASEGT. Deletions cut 1 base from V and 3 bases from J, with 10 bases between. CDR3 length: 15 residues.

The chain couples TRBV19 to TRBJ1-1; no clear D. Germline CDR1 reads LNHDA; CDR2 reads SQIVND (reference sequence). Between the trimmed V and J ends, which lost 7 bases and 1 base, there was a span of 16 bases. This CDR3 comprises 15 residues. This chain's CDR3 is CASIHRDTENTEAFF. The CDR3 DNA reads as TGTGCCAGTATCCATCGGGATACAGAGAACACTGAAGCTTTCTTT.

As regards this clone: Distinct nucleotide sequences in the sample also encode this CDR3. V usage is TRBV6-4 and J usage is TRBJ2-1; weak D call: TRBD2 (6 bases). Germline assignment: CDR1 MRHNA and CDR2 SNTAGT. Trimming left V 0 bases short and J 0 bases short, with 6 bases between. The CDR3 is 15 amino acids. This CDR3 is CASSDSSGSYNEQFF. DNA for the CDR3: TGTGCCAGCAGTGACTCTAGCGGCTCCTACAATGAGCAGTTCTTC.

As concerns this clone: Because the CDR3's place on the DNA is in doubt, the DNA is left out and the CDR3 is given as listed by TCRdb. V gene TRBV7-9 combines with J gene TRBJ2-7; TRBD2 reflects the table's D call only, with no check against the DNA. The CDR3 region is 17 residues in length, termini included. Germline loops: CDR1 SEHNR, CDR2 FQNEAQ (reference sequence). The CDR3 region is CASSAFGAGTPSGEQYF.

The chain joins TRBV6-4 to TRBJ2-1, with D possibly matching TRBD1 (6 bases). This CDR3 spans 14 amino acids. Germline V gives CDR1 MRHNA, CDR2 SNTAGT. Trimming took off 8 bases at V and 8 bases at J, with 19 bases between the two ends. CDR3 loop: CASARRDMNDEQFF. DNA for the CDR3: TGTGCCAGCGCGCGCCGGGACATGAACGATGAGCAGTTCTTC.

This chain uses TRBV10-3 with TRBJ2-7, with TRBD1 matching 7 bases. The V and J ends lost 4 bases and 3 bases, in that order; junction bases with no gene match: 3. From germline, CDR1 is ENHRY and CDR2 SYGVKD. The CDR3 extends over 13 amino acids. The CDR3 bases are TGTGCCATCAGTGTAAGGGACAGCTACGAGCAGTACTTC. It is translated as CAISVRDSYEQYF.

The chain links TRBV19 to TRBJ2-7, with D tentatively TRBD1 (5 bases). The CDR3 length is 16 residues. The germline V gene has CDR1 LNHDA and CDR2 SQIVND (reference sequence). The V and J ends lost 3 bases and 3 bases respectively, with 18 bases between them. CDR3 nucleotide sequence: TGTGCCAGTAGTATCACATCCCAGACAGCTGTCTACGAGCAGTACTTC. The encoded protein is CASSITSQTAVYEQYF.

The rearrangement joins TRBV18 to TRBJ1-1; TRBD1 might be the D (5 bases). Trimming pared 3 bases from V and 5 bases from J, leaving 7 bases between. The CDR3 consists of 12 residues. The germline gives CDR1 KGHSH, CDR2 LQKENI. CDR3 bases: TGTGCCAGCTCACCTGCAGGGACTGAAGCTTTCTTT. Its translation is CASSPAGTEAFF.

The J gene is TRBJ2-3, the V gene TRBV5-4; TRBD2 matches at 11 bases. Per germline, CDR1 SGHNT and CDR2 YYREEE (reference sequence). Unmatched junction bases numbered 6, after V lost 7 bases and J lost 2 bases. The CDR3 totals 15 residues. The CDR3 sequence: CASGLTSGVTDTQYF. The CDR3 coding sequence is TGTGCCAGCGGTTTGACTAGCGGGGTCACAGATACGCAGTATTTT.

The chain links TRBV28 to TRBJ1-2, with a tentative D call TRBD1 (5 bases). The CDR3 is made up of 13 amino acids. V was trimmed by 3 bases and J by 4 bases, leaving 9 bases between them. Germline V CDR1 and CDR2: MDHEN, SYDVKM. CDR3: CASSFRRAYGYTF. CDR3 bases: TGTGCCAGCAGTTTCCGCAGGGCCTATGGCTACACCTTC.